Listed here are 19 T cell receptor beta chains from one sample, sequenced in a study of blood T cell repertoires in COVID-19. The repertoire was sequenced with immunoSEQ multiplex PCR; TCRdb's copy has only in-frame clones and lacks some. The table includes 51,000 or so clones, roughly four fifths detected once. Sequencing was done on a sample of peripheral blood. Receptors were obtained from a woman aged 80 or over with COVID-19, enrolled during active disease.

V gene TRBV28 combines with J gene TRBJ2-1; 9 bases agree with TRBD1. From germline, CDR1 is MDHEN and CDR2 SYDVKM. Trimming took 11 bases from V and 7 from J; bases not matched to a gene: 6. The CDR3 runs 12 residues. The CDR3 nucleotides are TGTGCCTTGGACAGGGGTGATAATGAGCAGTTCTTC. Amino acid sequence: CALDRGDNEQFF.

This clone occurred once. V usage is TRBV9 and J usage is TRBJ2-3; 9 positions agree with TRBD2. This CDR3 comprises 16 residues. Germline loops: CDR1 SGDLS, CDR2 YYNGEE. The ends lost 0 bases at V and 5 bases at J; junction bases unmatched: 7. This CDR3 reads CASSVVAGGPGDTQYF. The CDR3 DNA is TGTGCCAGCAGCGTAGTGGCGGGAGGGCCGGGAGATACGCAGTATTTT.

The chain recombines TRBV9 with TRBJ2-5; D is unresolved. This CDR3 is built from 14 residues. Germline CDR1 is SGDLS and CDR2 is YYNGEE. Trimming cost V 3 bases and J 4 bases, with 13 bases left between them. The CDR3: CASSAIRSGETQYF. CDR3 DNA sequence: TGTGCCAGCAGCGCTATAAGGTCGGGAGAGACCCAGTACTTC.

V is TRBV27 and J is TRBJ1-2; possibly TRBD1 for D (6 bases). Trimming left V 5 bases short and J 2 bases short, with 12 bases between. This CDR3 region has 14 residues. The germline CDR1 and CDR2 sequences are MNHEY and SMNVEV (reference sequence). CDR3 DNA: TGTGCCAGCAGTCCGGGGGGGCCCAACTATGGCTACACCTTC. Translated: CASSPGGPNYGYTF.

This clone occurred once. This chain joins TRBV27 and TRBJ2-3; 9 bases map to TRBD1. This CDR3 region has 15 residues. Per germline, CDR1 MNHEY and CDR2 SMNVEV (reference sequence). The V gene end was trimmed by 6 bases and the J gene end by 0 bases; junction bases not matched to a gene: 4. This CDR3 is CASRGQGSSTDTQYF. The CDR3 DNA is TGTGCCAGCAGAGGACAGGGGTCGAGCACAGATACGCAGTATTTT.

The chain links TRBV27 to TRBJ2-7; TRBD1 matches at 10 bases. Looked up from germline, CDR1 is MNHEY and CDR2 is SMNVEV (reference sequence). The CDR3 has 15 residues. V lost 3 bases to trimming and J lost 6 bases; unmatched junction nucleotides: 8. The CDR3 nucleotides read TGTGCCAGCAGTTTTTGGACAGGGGGTCCTACCGAGCAGTACTTC. Protein product: CASSFWTGGPTEQYF.

As regards this clone: Its ends do not fully match the called genes, so a read error is possible. The chain joins TRBV7-7 to TRBJ2-3; tentatively, D is TRBD1 (6 bases). The CDR3 has 15 amino acids. Per germline, CDR1 SSHAT and CDR2 FNYEAQ (reference sequence). CDR3 nucleotide sequence: TGTGCTAGCAGCCATGGGACACTCAGCACAGATACGCAGTATTTT. Its translation is CASSHGTLSTDTQYF.

V gene TRBV7-9 combines with J gene TRBJ1-5; TRBD1 matches at 7 bases. Germline loops: CDR1 SEHNR, CDR2 FQNEAQ (reference sequence). The CDR3 runs to 18 residues. With 6 bases clipped from V and 0 bases from J, the junction kept 14 bases outside the gene matches. CDR3 nucleotides: TGTGCCAGCAGTTCCTCACGCGGGACAGATCTTAGCAATCAGCCCCAGCATTTT. This sequence encodes CASSSSRGTDLSNQPQHF.

This clone was seen just once. The genes are TRBV7-8 and TRBJ1-3; 10 bases fit TRBD1. V gave up 1 base and J gave up 3 bases; unmatched junction bases: 3. Germline lookup yields CDR1 SGHVS and CDR2 FQNEAQ. The CDR3 totals 16 residues. The CDR3 sequence: CASSLGQGASGNTIYF. CDR3 bases: TGTGCCAGCAGCTTAGGACAGGGGGCAAGTGGAAACACCATATATTTT.

The chain joins TRBV5-1 to TRBJ2-2; maybe TRBD2 (6 bases). V was trimmed by 4 bases and J by 4 bases, leaving 17 bases between them. CDR1 is SGHRS, CDR2 YFSETQ, per germline. The CDR3 runs 16 residues. The CDR3 DNA sequence: TGCGCCAGCAGCGGAACCGGGACTTACTTCACCGGGGAGCTGTTTTTT. Its protein is CASSGTGTYFTGELFF.

The chain employs TRBV2 and TRBJ2-1; tentative D call: TRBD1 (6 bases). V dropped 6 bases and J dropped 4 bases, with 10 bases sitting between them. The CDR3 loop spans 13 amino acids. Germline-derived CDR1 and CDR2 are SNHLY and FYNNEI. The CDR3 loop reads CASRVDSYNEQFF. The DNA for the CDR3 is TGTGCCAGCAGGGTGGACAGTTACAATGAGCAGTTCTTC. Using reference TRBV2 and TRBJ2-1 for the parts outside the CDR3, the full variable domain is EPEVTQTPSHQVTQMGQEVILRCVPISNHLYFYWYRQILGQKVEFLVSFYNNEISEKSEIFDDQFSVERPDGSNFTLKIRSTKLEDSAMYFCASRVDSYNEQFFGPGTRLTVL.

V gene TRBV19 combines with J gene TRBJ1-1, with D unresolved. Germline CDR1 reads LNHDA; CDR2 reads SQIVND (reference sequence). Between the trimmed V and J ends, which lost 3 bases and 5 bases, there was a span of 13 bases. The CDR3 totals 14 residues. The CDR3 loop is CASSIPQGGTEAFF. In DNA form, the CDR3 reads TGTGCCAGTAGTATCCCGCAAGGAGGGACTGAAGCTTTCTTT.

The gene calls are TRBV7-9 and TRBJ1-2; TRBD1 agrees at 8 bases. The germline CDR1 and CDR2 sequences are SEHNR and FQNEAQ (reference sequence). Trimming removed 5 bases from V and 8 bases from J; junction bases left unmatched: 7. The CDR3 spans 13 residues. Written as DNA, the CDR3 is TGTGCCAGCAGCCCGACAGGGGAAGGAGGCTACACCTTC. It is translated as CASSPTGEGGYTF.

This rearrangement joins TRBV4-1 to TRBJ1-3; 11 positions agree with TRBD1. The CDR3 consists of 15 residues. Unmatched junction bases numbered 3, after V lost 4 bases and J lost 4 bases. CDR1 and CDR2 (germline): MGHRA, YSYEKL. CDR3 nucleotides: TGCGCCAGCAGCCGAGGGACAGGGGGAGGAAACACCATATATTTT. This codes for CASSRGTGGGNTIYF.

This chain uses TRBV3-1 (or the pseudogene TRBV3-2) with TRBJ2-5; 11 bases are a match to TRBD1. The CDR3 sequence is 19 residues long. CDR1 and CDR2 (germline): LGHDT, YNNKEL (reference sequence). V trimming: 0 bases; J trimming: 1 base; junction bases outside the gene matches: 10. In nucleotides, the CDR3 is TGTGCCAGCAGCCAAGAGAGGACAGGGGGCGTAAGAGCCCAAGAGACCCAGTACTTC. Translating gives CASSQERTGGVRAQETQYF.

V gene TRBV4-2 combines with J gene TRBJ1-1; 7 bases map to TRBD1. With V trimmed by 1 base and J by 3 bases, 14 bases remained unmatched. Germline CDR1 reads LGHNA; CDR2 reads YNFKEQ. This CDR3 has 18 residues. The CDR3 DNA reads TGTGCCAGCAGCCAAGGTTCCCGCCGACAGGGATGGGACACTGAAGCTTTCTTT. Its protein is CASSQGSRRQGWDTEAFF.

This sequence joins TRBV7-2 and TRBJ1-4; possible D gene TRBD1, 6 bases. V lost 1 base and J lost 2, with 8 bases in between. Per the germline V gene, CDR1 is SGHTA and CDR2 is FQGNSA. The CDR3 sequence is 15 residues long. The CDR3 loop reads CASSLVRGTNEKLFF. The CDR3 DNA reads TGTGCCAGCAGCTTAGTCAGGGGTACTAATGAAAAACTGTTTTTT.

The chain is built from TRBV7-2 and TRBJ2-5, with D perhaps TRBD1 (5 bases). The V and J ends lost 5 bases and 6 bases respectively, with 13 bases between them. Germline lookup yields CDR1 SGHTA and CDR2 FQGNSA. This CDR3 spans 13 amino acids. This chain's CDR3 is CASSKGQAQTQYF. The CDR3 DNA reads TGTGCCAGCAGCAAGGGGCAAGCGCAGACCCAGTACTTC.

The J gene is TRBJ1-6, the V gene TRBV6-5, with 7 nucleotides matching TRBD1. Germline-derived CDR1 and CDR2 are MNHEY and SVGAGI. The CDR3 totals 13 residues. V was pared by 4 bases and J by 9 bases, with 3 bases of the junction left unmatched. Written as DNA, the CDR3 is TGTGCCAGCAGTTCAGGGGGTTCTTCACCCCTCCACTTT. This gives the protein CASSSGGSSPLHF.